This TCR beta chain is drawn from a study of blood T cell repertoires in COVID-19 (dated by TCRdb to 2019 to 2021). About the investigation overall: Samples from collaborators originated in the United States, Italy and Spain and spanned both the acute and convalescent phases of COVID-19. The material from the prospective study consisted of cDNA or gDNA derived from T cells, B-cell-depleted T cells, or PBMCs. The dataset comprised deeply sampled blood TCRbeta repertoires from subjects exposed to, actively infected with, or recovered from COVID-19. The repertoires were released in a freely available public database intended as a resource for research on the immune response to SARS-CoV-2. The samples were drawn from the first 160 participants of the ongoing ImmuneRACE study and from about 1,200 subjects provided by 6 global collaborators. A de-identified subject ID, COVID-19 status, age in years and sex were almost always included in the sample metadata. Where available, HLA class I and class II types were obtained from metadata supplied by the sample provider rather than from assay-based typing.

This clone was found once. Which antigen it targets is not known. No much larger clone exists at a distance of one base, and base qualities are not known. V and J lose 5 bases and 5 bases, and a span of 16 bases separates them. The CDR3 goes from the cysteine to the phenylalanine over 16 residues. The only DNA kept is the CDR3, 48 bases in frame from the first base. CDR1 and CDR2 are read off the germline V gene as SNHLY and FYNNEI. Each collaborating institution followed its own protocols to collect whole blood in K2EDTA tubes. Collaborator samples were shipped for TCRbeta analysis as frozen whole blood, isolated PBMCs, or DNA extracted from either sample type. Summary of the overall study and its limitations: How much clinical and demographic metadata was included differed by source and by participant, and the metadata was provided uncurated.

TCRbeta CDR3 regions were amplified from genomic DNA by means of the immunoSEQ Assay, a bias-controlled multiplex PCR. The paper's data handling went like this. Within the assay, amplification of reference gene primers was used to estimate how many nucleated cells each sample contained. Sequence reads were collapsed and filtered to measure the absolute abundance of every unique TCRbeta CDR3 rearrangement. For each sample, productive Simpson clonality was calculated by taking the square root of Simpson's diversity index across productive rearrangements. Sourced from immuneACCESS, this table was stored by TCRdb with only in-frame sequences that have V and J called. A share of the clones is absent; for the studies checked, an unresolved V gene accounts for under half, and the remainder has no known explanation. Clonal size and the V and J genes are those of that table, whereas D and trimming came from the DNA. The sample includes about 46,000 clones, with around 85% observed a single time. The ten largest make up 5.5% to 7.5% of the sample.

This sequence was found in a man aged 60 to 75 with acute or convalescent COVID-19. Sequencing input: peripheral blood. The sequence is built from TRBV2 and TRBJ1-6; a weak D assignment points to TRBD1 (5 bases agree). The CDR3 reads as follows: CASSQRDGGDNSPLHF. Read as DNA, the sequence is TGTGCCAGCAGTCAACGGGACGGGGGAGATAATTCACCCCTCCACTTT.